This TCR delta chain appears in the sequencing data of a study of gamma-delta T cells after stem cell transplantation. TCRdb re-called clones from the RT-PCR reads using CATT. The repertoire consists of roughly 3,000 delta-chain clones, with approximately 16% occurring once and the leading ten covering around 14%. A note on this clone: A much larger clone is a single base away; this may be a read error. The same CDR3 is also encoded by other DNA sequences in this sample.

The junction had 19 bases not matched to a gene; V was cut back by 3 bases and J by 0 bases. The germline gives CDR1 GEAIGNYY, CDR2 EKD. The CDR3 length is 21 residues. V gene TRDV2 combines with J gene TRDJ1, with 12 nucleotides matching TRDD3. This sequence was found in a human donor. It is not recorded whose cells these are; they may come from a transplant donor. Sequences were obtained from gamma-delta T cells. The CDR3 sequence is CACDRLAPRSGGYEDTDKLIF. DNA of the CDR3: TGTGCCTGTGACCGGCTCGCCCCACGTTCTGGGGGATACGAGGACACCGATAAACTCATCTTT.